These 22 T cell receptor beta chains originate from one sample sequenced in a study of cytomegalovirus exposure and HLA in healthy donors. Amplification used 60 Vbeta primers and 13 Jbeta primers. Sequenced by immunoSEQ multiplex PCR; TCRdb stores in-frame clones only, minus some. The repertoire consists of approximately 200,000 clones, with about 86% occurring once and the leading ten covering just over 2%. Sequencing was carried out using PBMCs. Receptors were obtained from a woman between 18 and 29 years old in good health and CMV-seropositive.

The gene calls are TRBV28 and TRBJ1-2; no clear D gene. Germline loops: CDR1 MDHEN, CDR2 SYDVKM. V was shortened by 8 bases and J by 6 bases, with 22 bases between the two germline ends. The CDR3 loop spans 15 amino acids. The CDR3 DNA follows: TGTGCCAGCCCCGTTATGAGGGCCTCCCCCCATGGCTACACCTTC. Translated: CASPVMRASPHGYTF.

V gene TRBV7-2 combines with J gene TRBJ2-1, with 14 positions matching TRBD2. The CDR3 is made up of 16 amino acids. In germline, CDR1 is SGHTA, CDR2 FQGNSA. V trimming: 1 base; J trimming: 8 bases; junction bases outside the gene matches: 4. The CDR3 DNA reads TGTGCCAGCAGCTTAGAAGGGACTAGCGGGGGCTATGAGCAGTTCTTC. Its translation: CASSLEGTSGGYEQFF.

This sequence joins TRBV7-2 and TRBJ2-7, with 8 bases identical to TRBD2. This CDR3 spans 15 amino acids. J was trimmed by 5 bases and V by 0 bases; bases with no gene match: 6. The V gene's germline CDR1 is SGHTA and CDR2 FQGNSA. The CDR3 spells CASSLAGLESHEQYF. For the CDR3, the DNA is TGTGCCAGCAGCTTAGCGGGACTAGAGTCCCACGAGCAGTACTTC. The entire variable domain, with the rest obtained from reference TRBV7-2 and TRBJ2-7, is as follows: GAGVSQSPSNKVTEKGKDVELRCDPISGHTALYWYRQSLGQGLEFLIYFQGNSAPDKSGLPSDRFSAERTGGSVSTLTIQRTQQEDSAVYLCASSLAGLESHEQYFGPGTRLTVT.

The rearrangement uses TRBV9 and TRBJ1-1; no clear D. V was cut by 4 bases and J by 4 bases, with 17 bases left in between. The CDR3 contains 15 residues. The germline V gene has CDR1 SGDLS and CDR2 YYNGEE. The CDR3 DNA follows: TGTGCCAGCAGCCCCTCCGGAGGTGGTGGCACTGAAGCTTTCTTT. It yields the protein CASSPSGGGGTEAFF.

The chain is built from TRBV18 and TRBJ1-6, with D possibly matching TRBD1 (6 bases). The CDR3 loop spans 14 amino acids. Germline V gives CDR1 KGHSH, CDR2 LQKENI. Trimming shortened V by 4 bases and J by 7 bases, and 11 bases separated the two germline ends. In DNA, the CDR3 is TGTGCCAGCTCACAGGACAGTTTCAATTCACCCCTCCACTTT. Encoded protein: CASSQDSFNSPLHF.

The chain combines TRBV19 with TRBJ1-5; D is ambiguous. The CDR3 is made up of 14 amino acids. V lost 6 bases to trimming and J lost 3 bases, with 12 bases between them. Germline CDR1 is LNHDA and CDR2 is SQIVND (reference sequence). The DNA for the CDR3 is TGTGCCAGTAGAACTACTATTATCAATCAGCCCCAGCATTTT. This translates into CASRTTIINQPQHF.

The CDR3 DNA sequence: TGTGCCAGCATCGGGTGGGTGGCAGGGGTAGAATCACCCCTCCACTTT. Its protein product is CASIGWVAGVESPLHF. The genes are TRBV2 and TRBJ1-6; possibly TRBD1 for D (6 bases). V dropped 7 bases and J dropped 10 bases, with 23 bases sitting between them. The CDR3 runs 16 residues. From germline, CDR1 is SNHLY and CDR2 FYNNEI.

DNA for the CDR3: TGTGCCAGTAGGCGGGGGGGGACAGGGGGCCCTGGGACGCAGTATTTT. Translating it yields CASRRGGTGGPGTQYF. The chain employs TRBV19 and TRBJ2-3, with 12 bases fitting TRBD1. CDR3 length: 16 amino acids. Germline values: CDR1 LNHDA, CDR2 SQIVND (reference sequence). Losses at the gene ends were 6 bases for V and 9 bases for J; bases not matched to a gene: 13.

The chain recombines TRBV6-1 with TRBJ2-7; a possible D gene is TRBD1 (7 bases). This CDR3 is built from 19 residues. Trimming stripped 0 bases from V and 4 bases from J, with 25 bases between. In germline, CDR1 is MNHNS, CDR2 SASEGT. The CDR3 loop reads CASSEAFGPGGIPTYEQYV. CDR3 coding DNA: TGTGCCAGCAGTGAAGCTTTTGGGCCAGGGGGGATACCGACTTACGAGCAGTACGTC.

V is TRBV6-1 and J is TRBJ2-2, with 13 bases aligning to TRBD2. Trimming removed 1 base from V and 5 bases from J; junction bases left unmatched: 1. The CDR3 loop spans 16 amino acids. CDR1 MNHNS and CDR2 SASEGT come from the germline V gene. CDR3 nucleotides: TGTGCCAGCAGTGAAGGGACTAGCGGGGGTACCGGGGAGCTGTTTTTT. It codes for CASSEGTSGGTGELFF.

This clone has a handful of counts. The V gene is TRBV7-2, the J gene TRBJ2-5, with TRBD2 matching over 8 bases. There are 13 residues in the CDR3. Trimming at V came to 8 bases and at J to 1 base, leaving 3 bases not matched to a gene. Looked up from germline, CDR1 is SGHTA and CDR2 is FQGNSA. This CDR3 is CASGGGIQETQYF. The CDR3 DNA reads TGTGCCAGCGGCGGGGGGATCCAAGAGACCCAGTACTTC. The entire variable domain, with the rest obtained from reference TRBV7-2 and TRBJ2-5, is as follows: GAGVSQSPSNKVTEKGKDVELRCDPISGHTALYWYRQSLGQGLEFLIYFQGNSAPDKSGLPSDRFSAERTGGSVSTLTIQRTQQEDSAVYLCASGGGIQETQYFGPGTRLLVL.

This chain joins TRBV7-9 and TRBJ1-6, with TRBD1 matching over 8 bases. The CDR3 contains 16 residues. The V and J ends lost 6 bases and 6 bases, in that order; junction bases with no gene match: 10. Germline lookup yields CDR1 SEHNR and CDR2 FQNEAQ (reference sequence). CDR3 DNA sequence: TGTGCCAGCAGACCCCTATGGACAGGGTCTAATTCACCCCTCCACTTT. Encoded protein: CASRPLWTGSNSPLHF.

J is TRBJ1-1 and V is TRBV18; perhaps TRBD1 as D (6 bases). The CDR3 is 12 residues long. Germline CDR1 reads KGHSH; CDR2 reads LQKENI. V lost 3 bases to trimming and J lost 11 bases, with 13 bases between them. The DNA of the CDR3 is TGTGCCAGCTCACCCAATGCAGGGGTGGCTTTCTTT. Translated: CASSPNAGVAFF.

This sequence joins TRBV6-5 and TRBJ1-3; D is unresolved. Trimming cost V 0 bases and J 0 bases, with 9 bases left between them. CDR1 is MNHEY, CDR2 SVGAGI, per germline. This CDR3 region has 16 residues. CDR3 sequence (DNA): TGTGCCAGCAGTTACTCGAGGCTACGCTCTGGAAACACCATATATTTT. Encoded protein: CASSYSRLRSGNTIYF.

This chain connects TRBV9 to TRBJ2-2, with 14 bases lining up with TRBD2. Germline V gene lookup returns CDR1 SGDLS and CDR2 YYNGEE. The CDR3 is 18 residues long. Trimming at V came to 3 bases and at J to 3 bases, leaving 7 bases not matched to a gene. Here the CDR3 DNA reads TGTGCCAGCAGCGGAGGACTAGCGGGGGGTAGCGACACCGGGGAGCTGTTTTTT. Translated, it gives CASSGGLAGGSDTGELFF.

The J gene is TRBJ2-6, the V gene TRBV9, with 7 bases lining up with TRBD2. V trimming: 7 bases; J trimming: 4 bases; junction bases outside the gene matches: 5. Germline V lookup: CDR1 SGDLS, CDR2 YYNGEE. The CDR3 contains 14 residues. The CDR3 sequence is CASRGVTGANVLTF. DNA for the CDR3: TGTGCCAGCCGGGGGGTAACCGGGGCCAACGTCCTGACTTTC.

In its sample, this clone was seen a few times. V usage is TRBV6-1 and J usage is TRBJ2-2; 8 bases agree with TRBD1. Germline V CDR1 and CDR2: MNHNS, SASEGT. CDR3 length: 17 amino acids. The ends lost 3 bases at V and 1 base at J; junction bases unmatched: 7. The CDR3 DNA sequence: TGTGCCAGCAGTGACACCCTAGGACAGGGGAACACCGGGGAGCTGTTTTTT. Translation gives CASSDTLGQGNTGELFF.

The chain carries TRBV10-3 and TRBJ2-1, with 13 positions matching TRBD2. V was clipped by 6 bases and J by 8 bases; unmatched bases: 7. The germline CDR1 and CDR2 sequences are ENHRY and SYGVKD. The CDR3 sequence is 15 residues long. Here the CDR3 reads CAISWTSGGGHEQFF. The CDR3 bases are TGTGCCATCAGCTGGACTAGCGGGGGAGGTCATGAGCAGTTCTTC.

The V call is TRBV27, the J call TRBJ2-7; no clear D. The CDR3 loop spans 13 amino acids. The germline V gene encodes CDR1 MNHEY and CDR2 SMNVEV (reference sequence). The V gene lost 2 bases and the J gene lost 4 bases, with 9 bases spanning the gap. CDR3 loop: CASSLIAGYEQYV. CDR3 DNA: TGTGCCAGCAGTTTAATAGCCGGGTACGAGCAGTACGTC.

This chain connects TRBV2 to TRBJ1-3, with D perhaps TRBD1 (5 bases). V was shortened by 7 bases and J by 5 bases, with 9 bases between the two germline ends. Germline CDR1 and CDR2: SNHLY and FYNNEI. The CDR3 sequence is 12 residues long. CDR3 coding DNA: TGTGCCAGCAAAGACAGAAGAAACACCATATATTTT. Its protein is CASKDRRNTIYF.

The chain recombines TRBV2 with TRBJ2-7; 8 nucleotides agree with TRBD1. This CDR3 region has 14 residues. Germline-derived CDR1 and CDR2 are SNHLY and FYNNEI. J lost 3 bases, V lost 8 bases, and 9 bases had no gene match. CDR3: CASQPGTGFYEQYV. The CDR3 DNA reads TGTGCCAGCCAACCCGGGACAGGCTTCTACGAGCAGTACGTC.

This chain uses TRBV15 with TRBJ1-2, with 7 bases identical to TRBD1. J gave up 8 bases and V 4 bases, and 10 bases lay outside the gene matches. Germline CDR1 is LNHNV and CDR2 is YYDKDF (reference sequence). This CDR3 is 14 amino acids long. As DNA, the CDR3 is TGTGCCACCAGCAAATTCGACAGGGACTCGGGCTACACCTTC. Residues: CATSKFDRDSGYTF.